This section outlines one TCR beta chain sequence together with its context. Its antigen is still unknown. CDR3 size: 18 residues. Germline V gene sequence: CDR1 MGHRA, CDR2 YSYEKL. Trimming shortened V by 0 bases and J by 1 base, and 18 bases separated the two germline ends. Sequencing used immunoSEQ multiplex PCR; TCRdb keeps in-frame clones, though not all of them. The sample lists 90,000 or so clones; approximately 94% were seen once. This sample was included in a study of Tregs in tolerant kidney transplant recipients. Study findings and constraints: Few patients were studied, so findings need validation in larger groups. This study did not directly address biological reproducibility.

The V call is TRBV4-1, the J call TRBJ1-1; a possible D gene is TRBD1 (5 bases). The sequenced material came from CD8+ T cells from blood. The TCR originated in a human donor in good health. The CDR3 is CASSQEWGRERANTEAFF. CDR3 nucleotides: TGCGCCAGCAGCCAAGAATGGGGCAGGGAAAGAGCGAACACTGAAGCTTTCTTT.